One T cell receptor beta chain is described in this entry. Its matching antigen is unknown. This specimen belongs to a study of T cell responses to AZD1222 COVID-19 vaccine. Sequenced by immunoSEQ multiplex PCR; TCRdb stores in-frame clones only, minus some. The sample holds approximately 150,000 clones; roughly nine tenths are singletons and the top ten take around 4.6%. Points from the study as a whole: The number of AZD1222 recipients seropositive at baseline was only five or six. White British people made up most donors, females outnumbered males, and clonal diversity was possibly underestimated. Vaccine-related CD4 TCRs covered spike, predominating at 160-218 and 743-854.

The V and J ends lost 1 base and 0 bases, in that order; junction bases with no gene match: 13. The CDR3 totals 20 residues. The germline CDR1 and CDR2 sequences are LGHNA and YNFKEQ. The V and J genes are TRBV4-2 and TRBJ2-3; 10 bases map to TRBD2. The sequence came from an adult in good health. This sample comprised peripheral blood, obtained on day 0 of MenACWY control vaccination. The chain's CDR3 is CASSQGATAIAGGSTDTQYF. The CDR3 nucleotides are TGTGCCAGCAGCCAAGGAGCGACAGCAATAGCGGGAGGAAGCACAGATACGCAGTATTTT.